This is a list of T cell receptor beta chains from one sample in a study of blood T cell repertoires in COVID-19. TCRdb's copy holds only in-frame clones and misses some; the assay was immunoSEQ multiplex PCR. The data contain roughly 250,000 clones, approximately 79% of them singletons. Sequenced input: peripheral blood. These receptors all stem from a woman aged 40 to 50 with active or convalescent COVID-19. Both conserved end residues are part of each CDR3. A D gene is named only where the DNA matches it firmly. Clone size, where shown, is once, few, many, or a class for clones that have expanded.

j_gene: TRBJ2-1; abundance: .; v_gene: TRBV5-5; d_gene: TRBD1; CDR3aa: CASRLGGTGINEQFF; CDR3nt: TGTGCCAGCAGATTGGGGGGGACAGGGATCAATGAGCAGTTCTTC
j_gene: TRBJ1-1; abundance: .; v_gene: TRBV5-5; d_gene: .; CDR3aa: CASSLAPAWTEAFF; CDR3nt: TGTGCCAGCAGCTTGGCCCCTGCGTGGACTGAAGCTTTCTTT
j_gene: TRBJ1-1; abundance: once; v_gene: TRBV13; d_gene: .; CDR3aa: CASNSGESNTEAFF; CDR3nt: TGTGCCAGCAATTCAGGGGAATCAAACACTGAAGCTTTCTTT
j_gene: TRBJ1-2; abundance: .; v_gene: TRBV9; d_gene: TRBD1; CDR3aa: CASSVGGRLDRGNYGYTF; CDR3nt: TGTGCCAGCAGCGTAGGGGGTAGATTGGACAGGGGAAACTATGGCTACACCTTC
j_gene: TRBJ2-7; abundance: .; v_gene: TRBV13; d_gene: TRBD1; CDR3aa: CASSLDPSTGSEQYF; CDR3nt: TGTGCCAGCAGCTTAGACCCCTCGACAGGGAGCGAGCAGTACTTC
j_gene: TRBJ2-3; abundance: .; v_gene: TRBV10-3; d_gene: TRBD1; CDR3aa: CAISRRDSKRSDTQYF; CDR3nt: TGTGCCATCAGTAGAAGGGACAGCAAAAGATCGGATACGCAGTATTTT
j_gene: TRBJ1-1; abundance: .; v_gene: TRBV5-1; d_gene: TRBD1; CDR3aa: CASSRDRGFTEAFF; CDR3nt: TGCGCCAGCAGCCGTGACAGGGGCTTTACTGAAGCTTTCTTT
j_gene: TRBJ2-2; abundance: .; v_gene: TRBV10-3; d_gene: .; CDR3aa: CAISGQANTGELFF; CDR3nt: TGTGCCATCAGTGGACAGGCCAACACCGGGGAGCTGTTTTTT
j_gene: TRBJ1-1; abundance: .; v_gene: TRBV5-5; d_gene: .; CDR3aa: CASSLYGGMDTEAFF; CDR3nt: TGTGCCAGCAGCTTGTATGGGGGGATGGACACTGAAGCTTTCTTT
j_gene: TRBJ2-7; abundance: few; v_gene: TRBV4-1; d_gene: .; CDR3aa: CASSRIRPLADDSYEQYF; CDR3nt: TGCGCCAGCAGCCGAATTCGACCTCTAGCCGACGACTCCTACGAGCAGTACTTC
j_gene: TRBJ1-3; abundance: .; v_gene: TRBV30; d_gene: .; CDR3aa: CALGGFSGNTIYF; CDR3nt: TGTGCCCTGGGGGGTTTCTCTGGAAACACCATATATTTT
j_gene: TRBJ2-1; abundance: .; v_gene: TRBV3-1/TRBV3-2; d_gene: .; CDR3aa: CASSFSGASSVEQFF; CDR3nt: TGTGCCAGCAGCTTCTCAGGGGCTTCATCGGTTGAGCAGTTCTTC
j_gene: TRBJ1-1; abundance: .; v_gene: TRBV7-9; d_gene: .; CDR3aa: CASTYPRARTDTEAFF; CDR3nt: TGTGCCAGCACATATCCCAGGGCCAGGACGGACACTGAAGCTTTCTTT
j_gene: TRBJ1-1; abundance: few; v_gene: TRBV5-6; d_gene: .; CDR3aa: CASSLGWPDWNTEAFF; CDR3nt: TGTGCCAGCAGCTTGGGATGGCCCGACTGGAACACTGAAGCTTTCTTT
j_gene: TRBJ2-1; abundance: .; v_gene: TRBV3-1/TRBV3-2; d_gene: TRBD2; CDR3aa: CASSQDVASGEYNEQFF; CDR3nt: TGTGCCAGCAGCCAAGATGTGGCTAGCGGGGAATACAATGAGCAGTTCTTC
j_gene: TRBJ1-5; abundance: .; v_gene: TRBV19; d_gene: TRBD1; CDR3aa: CASSHLDRVGGQPQHF; CDR3nt: TGTGCCAGTAGCCACCTGGACAGGGTGGGGGGTCAGCCCCAGCATTTT
j_gene: TRBJ2-6; abundance: .; v_gene: TRBV5-4; d_gene: TRBD2; CDR3aa: CASSWELAGVSGANVLTF; CDR3nt: TGTGCCAGCAGCTGGGAACTAGCGGGGGTCTCTGGGGCCAACGTCCTGACTTTC
j_gene: TRBJ2-3; abundance: few; v_gene: TRBV7-3; d_gene: TRBD2; CDR3aa: CASSLGSGSTDTQYF; CDR3nt: TGTGCCAGCAGCTTGGGTAGCGGGAGTACAGATACGCAGTATTTT
j_gene: TRBJ1-4; abundance: .; v_gene: TRBV15; d_gene: TRBD1; CDR3aa: CATSRDRVGEKLFF; CDR3nt: TGTGCCACCAGCAGGGACAGGGTCGGGGAAAAACTGTTTTTT
j_gene: TRBJ1-5; abundance: .; v_gene: TRBV6-5; d_gene: .; CDR3aa: CASSRRVQQPQHF; CDR3nt: TGTGCCAGCAGCCGCCGGGTGCAGCAGCCCCAGCATTTT